The 25 T cell receptor beta chains given below trace back to one sample, sequenced in a study of CD8+ T cells in alopecia areata. Isolated RNA was reverse transcribed into cDNA used as the sequencing template. The data were produced by immunoSEQ multiplex PCR, yet TCRdb's version contains in-frame clones alone and is incomplete. The sample has over 250,000 clones, none seen only once; the top ten hold less than 1.5%. Markers including CD4, CD8alpha, NKG2D and NKG2ACE guided sorting of pooled cutaneous lymph node cells. The sequencing sample was made of CD4+ T cells sorted from a lymph node. These receptors were collected from a C3H/HeJ mouse with alopecia areata. This line is of MHC haplotype H2-k.

This clone was detected only a few times. Genes and germline are mouse. The DNA ends 4 residues before the CDR3 does, and the rest of the CDR3 is filled in from the germline J gene. The chain joins TRBV13-3 to TRBJ2-1; TRBD2 matches at 9 bases. This CDR3 has 16 residues. Germline CDR1 is NNHDY and CDR2 is SYVADS. The J segment lost 4 bases and the V segment lost 2 bases, leaving 7 bases of the junction unmatched. The CDR3 protein is CASSELLGGIYAEQFF. The part of the CDR3 DNA that was read is TGTGCCAGCAGTGAGCTTCTGGGGGGGATTTATGCT.

This clone has a handful of counts. Germline and genes: mouse. The read comes to an end 4 residues before the CDR3 does, leaving the germline J gene to fill in the end. The chain combines TRBV13-3 with TRBJ2-3, with 11 bases aligning to TRBD1. The CDR3 runs to 16 residues. CDR1 and CDR2 (germline): NNHDY, SYVADS. CDR3 residues: CASSEGRGQGEETLYF. CDR3 DNA (partial): TGTGCCAGCAGTGAGGGTAGGGGACAGGGGGAAGAA.

Concerning this clone: Just one base apart from a much larger clone, this may be a read error. The genes and germline here are from mouse. The DNA ends 4 residues before the CDR3 does, and the rest of the CDR3 is filled in from the germline J gene. Additional DNA sequences in this sample encode the identical CDR3. The gene calls are TRBV19 and TRBJ2-2, with 8 bases fitting TRBD1. The CDR3 covers 14 residues. CDR1 FNHDT and CDR2 SITEND come from the germline V gene (reference sequence). J gave up 2 bases and V 5 bases, and 2 bases lay outside the gene matches. Incomplete CDR3 DNA: TGTGCCAGCAGCCGGACAGGGAACACCGGG. This gives the protein CASSRTGNTG. The full CDR3 sequence reads CASSRTGNTGQLYF.

Points on this clone: The genes and germline here are from mouse. The read terminates 4 residues before the CDR3 end, so the remaining end is supplied by the germline J gene. Different DNA sequences within this sample yield the same CDR3. The V and J genes are TRBV19 and TRBJ1-1; TRBD1 matches at 8 bases. The CDR3 contains 13 residues. Germline assignment: CDR1 FNHDT and CDR2 SITEND (reference sequence). V gave up 6 bases and J gave up 0 bases; unmatched junction bases: 1. CDR3 protein: CASTGQANTEVFF. The CDR3 DNA, read in part, is TGTGCCAGCACGGGACAGGCAAACACA.

Comments on this clone: Gene names denote mouse genes. Read sequence stops 4 residues before the CDR3 end, and the germline J gene provides the missing end. The chain couples TRBV12-1 to TRBJ2-5, with D unresolved. The V and J ends lost 4 bases and 2 bases respectively, with 12 bases between them. The CDR3 has 14 amino acids. Germline CDR1 is SGHSN and CDR2 is HYEKVE. CDR3 amino acids: CASSPTAIQDTQYF. The covered CDR3 bases are TGTGCCAGCTCACCCACAGCGATCCAAGAC.

On this clone itself: Mouse gene names and germline throughout. The sequence runs out 4 residues before the end of the CDR3; the remainder is reconstructed from the germline J gene. V gene TRBV13-2 combines with J gene TRBJ2-4; 11 bases are a match to TRBD1. The germline gives CDR1 NNHNN, CDR2 SYGAGS (reference sequence). The CDR3 covers 15 residues. V dropped 3 bases and J dropped 1; count of bases not matched to a gene: 1. The CDR3: CASGGTGGGQNTLYF. The CDR3 DNA, read in part, is TGTGCCAGCGGTGGGACAGGGGGCGGTCAAAAC.

The sample holds a few counts of this clone. Gene names and germline refer to mouse. The CDR3 end falls 4 residues outside the read, so it is completed with the germline J gene. V is TRBV13-3 and J is TRBJ2-2; no firm D call. The length of the CDR3 is 15 residues. The V end was cut by 2 bases, the J end by 0 bases, with 8 bases between. Looked up from germline, CDR1 is NNHDY and CDR2 is SYVADS. This CDR3 reads CASSDLKSNTGQLYF. The sequenced part of the CDR3 DNA is TGTGCCAGCAGTGACCTGAAATCAAACACCGGG.

Note on this clone: Gene names are the mouse ones. The CDR3 end is not reached by the read, which stops 4 residues before it; the germline J gene fills it in. The chain is built from TRBV5 and TRBJ1-1; unclear D gene. The CDR3 has 15 residues. Looked up from germline, CDR1 is LGHNA and CDR2 is YNLKQL (reference sequence). V shed 0 bases and J shed 0 bases, with 8 bases lying between them. This CDR3 reads CASSQEGNANTEVFF. The sequenced CDR3 bases are TGTGCCAGCAGCCAAGAGGGGAATGCAAACACA.

This clone was counted between two and nine times. Gene and germline names: mouse. The CDR3 end is not reached by the read, which stops 4 residues before it; the germline J gene fills it in. The chain employs TRBV13-1 and TRBJ2-1, with TRBD2 as a possible D gene (5 bases). CDR3 length: 15 residues. CDR1 and CDR2 (germline): NSHNY, SYGAGN. Trimming left V 0 bases short and J 3 bases short, with 10 bases between. This chain's CDR3 is CASSDEGWGYAEQFF. The CDR3 DNA, read in part, is TGTGCCAGCAGTGATGAGGGTTGGGGCTATGCT.

Notes on this clone: These gene names are mouse names. The CDR3 end is not reached by the read, which stops 4 residues before it; the germline J gene fills it in. V is TRBV13-2 and J is TRBJ2-7, with D perhaps matching TRBD1 (5 bases). Germline CDR1 and CDR2: NNHNN and SYGAGS (reference sequence). Trimming cost V 5 bases and J 3 bases, with 12 bases left between them. The CDR3 has 13 residues. Partial CDR3 DNA: TGTGCCAGCGGCTCTCAGGGAATCTAT. Translation gives CASGSQGIY. The entire CDR3 protein is CASGSQGIYEQYF.

With regard to this clone: Germline and genes: mouse. The read terminates 4 residues ahead of where the CDR3 ends, so the germline J gene completes it. The rearrangement links TRBV5 to TRBJ2-3; 10 bases line up with TRBD1. Germline V CDR1 and CDR2: LGHNA, YNLKQL (reference sequence). Trimming cost V 6 bases and J 0 bases; bases outside gene matches: 6. The CDR3 is 16 amino acids. CDR3: CASRPRQGASAETLYF. CDR3 bases read: TGTGCCAGCAGACCCAGACAGGGGGCGAGTGCAGAA.

This clone has only a few counts. Genes here carry mouse names. The read ends 4 residues shy of where the CDR3 ends; the end is completed using the germline J gene. V and J are TRBV19 and TRBJ1-2; 7 bases line up with TRBD1. V dropped 2 bases and J dropped 0; count of bases not matched to a gene: 4. From germline, CDR1 is FNHDT and CDR2 SITEND (reference sequence). This CDR3 region has 15 residues. The CDR3 loop is CASSIMGQPNSDYTF. The CDR3 DNA, read in part, is TGTGCCAGCAGTATTATGGGACAGCCAAACTCC.

This clone turned up a few times. These gene names are mouse names. The read terminates 4 residues ahead of where the CDR3 ends, so the germline J gene completes it. V and J are TRBV1 and TRBJ2-1, with D possibly TRBD1 on 5 matching bases. The CDR3 totals 15 residues. Germline CDR1 and CDR2: NSQYPW and LRSPGD (reference sequence). The ends were cut back, 0 bases at V and 0 bases at J, with 6 bases in the middle. The chain's CDR3 is CTCSADDSNYAEQFF. CDR3 DNA (partial): TGCACCTGCAGTGCAGACGACAGTAACTATGCT.

This clone was counted only a few times. The genes and germline here are from mouse. From the germline J gene comes the end of the CDR3, since the read stops 3 residues before it. The chain carries TRBV13-1 and TRBJ1-6; TRBD1 is a possible D gene (6 bases). TRBJ1-6 is noted as an ORF with a role that remains uncertain. CDR1 and CDR2 (germline): NSHNY, SYGAGN. V was clipped by 1 base and J by 3 bases, with 8 bases between them. CDR3 length: 15 amino acids. This CDR3 reads CASSDLDSYNSPLYF. The part of the CDR3 DNA that was read is TGTGCCAGCAGTGATTTGGACAGCTATAATTCGCCC.

This clone occurred a few times. The gene names here belong to mouse. The read terminates 4 residues before the CDR3 end, so the remaining end is supplied by the germline J gene. This same CDR3 is encoded by further DNA sequences in the sample. This chain links TRBV13-3 with TRBJ2-3; 8 bases line up with TRBD2. The V gene's germline CDR1 is NNHDY and CDR2 SYVADS. The J segment lost 2 bases and the V segment lost 0 bases, leaving 5 bases of the junction unmatched. This CDR3 has 16 amino acids. The CDR3 bases that were read are TGTGCCAGCAGTGATGCTAGGGGGGGCGATGCAGAA. Its protein is CASSDARGGDAE. From start to end, the CDR3 is CASSDARGGDAETLYF.

At least ten counts were recorded for this clone. The germline and genes are mouse ones. The read terminates 4 residues ahead of where the CDR3 ends, so the germline J gene completes it. V usage is TRBV17 and J usage is TRBJ2-3; the D gene is possibly TRBD1 (6 bases). Germline V gives CDR1 MNHDT, CDR2 YYDKIL. This CDR3 contains 15 residues. Between the trimmed V and J ends, which lost 5 bases and 0 bases, there was a span of 12 bases. The CDR3 DNA, read in part, is TGTGCTAGCAGTCTCGGGACATCTAGTGCAGAA. Its translation is CASSLGTSSAE. The CDR3 in its entirety is CASSLGTSSAETLYF.

This clone was seen only a few times. The genes are named according to mouse. The sequenced fragment ends 4 residues before the CDR3 boundary, so the rest is inferred from the germline J gene. This chain uses TRBV1 with TRBJ2-3; TRBD2 agrees at 9 bases. The CDR3 is 14 amino acids. Germline trimming cut 6 bases from V and 0 bases from J; bases unmatched to any gene: 1. The germline V gene encodes CDR1 NSQYPW and CDR2 LRSPGD (reference sequence). The DNA read from the CDR3 is TGCACCTGCAGACTGGGGGGTAGTGCAGAA. Protein: CTCRLGGSAE. The CDR3 reads in full as CTCRLGGSAETLYF.

For this clone: Gene names follow the mouse nomenclature. The read comes to an end 4 residues before the CDR3 does, leaving the germline J gene to fill in the end. The gene calls are TRBV19 and TRBJ2-2; TRBD2 agrees at 7 bases. Looked up from germline, CDR1 is FNHDT and CDR2 is SITEND (reference sequence). The CDR3 has 15 residues. V gave up 6 bases and J gave up 0 bases; unmatched junction bases: 5. CDR3 bases read: TGTGCCAGCACCATGGGGGGTCCAAACACCGGG. It specifies CASTMGGPNTG. The whole CDR3 sequence is CASTMGGPNTGQLYF.

This clone was seen a handful of times. Mouse names are used for the genes. With the read ending 4 residues before the CDR3 end, the germline J gene is used to fill in that end. The chain is built from TRBV13-3 and TRBJ2-1; tentative D call: TRBD1 (6 bases). The germline V and J ends were trimmed by 2 bases and 1 base, with 10 bases remaining between them. The length of the CDR3 is 15 residues. Germline V lookup: CDR1 NNHDY, CDR2 SYVADS. The part of the CDR3 DNA that was read is TGTGCCAGCAGTGAACAGGGCGGGAACTATGCT. Translated: CASSEQGGNYA. The full-length CDR3 reads as CASSEQGGNYAEQFF.

This clone was seen more than once but under ten times. Gene names refer to mouse genes. Sequencing ends 4 residues short of the CDR3 end; the germline J gene provides the rest. V is TRBV13-1 and J is TRBJ2-1; TRBD1 matches 8 bases. Trimming took 5 bases from V and 4 from J; bases not matched to a gene: 8. CDR1 and CDR2 (germline): NSHNY, SYGAGN. This CDR3 is built from 15 residues. The DNA read from the CDR3 is TGTGCCAGCAGCCCCCAGGGGGCGGGATATGCT. This sequence encodes CASSPQGAGYA. The full CDR3 protein is CASSPQGAGYAEQFF.

There are a few counts of this clone. The gene names here belong to mouse. The read halts 4 residues ahead of the CDR3 end, with the missing end drawn from the germline J gene. The V and J genes are TRBV31 and TRBJ2-1, with D possibly being TRBD1 (6 bases). V shed 3 bases and J shed 3 bases, with 12 bases lying between them. The CDR3 has 14 residues. Germline V gene lookup returns CDR1 GKSSPN and CDR2 SITVG. The CDR3 bases that were read are TGTGCCTGGAGCCCCGGACAGTTCTATGCT. It translates to CAWSPGQFYA. The whole CDR3 protein is CAWSPGQFYAEQFF.

This clone was found a few times. Gene names are mouse gene names. The read falls 4 residues short of the CDR3 end, and the missing part is taken from the germline J gene. The chain links TRBV19 to TRBJ2-5; a weak D match, TRBD1 (5 bases). This CDR3 spans 13 amino acids. The germline V gene has CDR1 FNHDT and CDR2 SITEND (reference sequence). The CDR3 loop reads CASSSRVRDTQYF. The CDR3 DNA, read in part, is TGTGCCAGCAGTTCCAGGGTAAGAGAC.

This clone occurred a few times. Gene and germline names: mouse. Coverage ceases 4 residues before the CDR3 finishes, and the germline J gene fills in the end. The gene calls are TRBV13-1 and TRBJ2-5; D gene uncertain. Per germline, CDR1 NSHNY and CDR2 SYGAGN. CDR3 length equals 12 residues. Incomplete CDR3 DNA: TGTGCCAGCAGTGAGCTGGTCGAC. This codes for CASSELVD. The whole CDR3 sequence reads CASSELVDTQYF.

This clone was seen more than once but under ten times. The gene names given are mouse names. The observed sequence ends 4 residues before the CDR3 terminus, with the missing tail filled in from the germline J gene. V gene TRBV13-1 combines with J gene TRBJ2-7, with TRBD2 identical over 7 bases. CDR3 length: 15 amino acids. Trimming at V came to 1 base and at J to 0 bases, leaving 4 bases not matched to a gene. In germline, CDR1 is NSHNY, CDR2 SYGAGN. The chain's CDR3 is CASSDWTGSSYEQYF. The sequenced part of the CDR3 DNA is TGTGCCAGCAGTGATTGGACTGGAAGCTCCTAT.

Notes on this clone: The genes and germline here are from mouse. Coverage ceases 4 residues before the CDR3 finishes, and the germline J gene fills in the end. The V call is TRBV17, the J call TRBJ2-5, with TRBD2 matching over 12 bases. The junction had 3 bases not matched to a gene; V was cut back by 2 bases and J by 0 bases. CDR1 MNHDT and CDR2 YYDKIL come from the germline V gene. The CDR3 consists of 17 residues. The sequenced CDR3 bases are TGTGCTAGCAGTAGAAGGACTGGGGGGGGTAACCAAGAC. Amino acids: CASSRRTGGGNQD. The complete CDR3 reads CASSRRTGGGNQDTQYF.